A single sample is the source of the 21 T cell receptor beta chains below, sequenced in a study of blood T cell repertoires in COVID-19. Assay used: immunoSEQ multiplex PCR; TCRdb lists only in-frame clones, some missing. The sample lists 210,000 or so clones, 85% to 90% occurring once. Sequencing was done on a sample of PBMCs or T cells enriched from blood (not recorded which). Receptors were obtained from a woman aged 50 to 60 in a cohort exposed to, infected with or recovered from COVID-19 (not recorded which).

This clone was detected once. The rearrangement links TRBV7-2 to TRBJ2-7; TRBD2 matches at 8 bases. Germline V gives CDR1 SGHTA, CDR2 FQGNSA. CDR3 length equals 14 residues. The V gene end was trimmed by 5 bases and the J gene end by 4 bases; junction bases not matched to a gene: 7. Here the CDR3 reads CASSPGLAVYEQYF. CDR3 nucleotides: TGTGCCAGCAGCCCTGGACTAGCAGTTTACGAGCAGTACTTC.

The V gene is TRBV5-4, the J gene TRBJ1-2; D is possibly TRBD1 (5 bases). Germline CDR1 SGHNT, CDR2 YYREEE (reference sequence). The CDR3 covers 15 residues. The V gene lost 1 base and the J gene lost 2 bases, with 12 bases spanning the gap. The CDR3 reads CASSLFGRVNYGYTF. DNA of the CDR3: TGTGCCAGCAGCTTGTTCGGCAGGGTGAACTATGGCTACACCTTC.

The rearrangement joins TRBV15 to TRBJ1-4; D unclear. The CDR3 has 15 residues. V was trimmed by 5 bases and J by 6 bases, leaving 16 bases between them. Germline CDR1 reads LNHNV; CDR2 reads YYDKDF (reference sequence). CDR3 in DNA: TGTGCCACCAGCGCTCAAACCGGGGAAGATGAAAAACTGTTTTTT. Translated: CATSAQTGEDEKLFF.

The rearrangement joins TRBV28 to TRBJ1-5; 8 positions match TRBD1. Germline trimming cut 3 bases from V and 6 bases from J; bases unmatched to any gene: 1. Looked up from germline, CDR1 is MDHEN and CDR2 is SYDVKM. This CDR3 comprises 13 residues. The CDR3, as DNA: TGTGCCAGCAGTTTGGACAGGGTTCAGCCCCAGCATTTT. Translating it yields CASSLDRVQPQHF. Supplemented by reference TRBV28 and TRBJ1-5, the full variable domain reads DVKVTQSSRYLVKRTGEKVFLECVQDMDHENMFWYRQDPGLGLRLIYFSYDVKMKEKGDIPEGYSVSREKKERFSLILESASTNQTSMYLCASSLDRVQPQHFGDGTRLSIL.

This clone was counted once. The chain links TRBV7-8 to TRBJ1-4, with D possibly TRBD1 on 6 matching bases. The CDR3 extends over 16 amino acids. Trimming left V 4 bases short and J 2 bases short, with 14 bases between. Germline CDR1 reads SGHVS; CDR2 reads FQNEAQ. The CDR3 here is CASSSQGGHTNEKLFF. CDR3 coding DNA: TGTGCCAGCAGCTCCCAAGGGGGACACACTAATGAAAAACTGTTTTTT.

CDR3 sequence reads: CASSLALYRGSGELFF. DNA of the CDR3: TGTGCCAGCAGCTTGGCCTTATACAGGGGCAGCGGGGAGCTGTTTTTT. V and J are TRBV5-7 and TRBJ2-2; TRBD1 aligns across 7 bases. TRBV5-7 is an open reading frame, and its role is uncertain. The CDR3 covers 16 residues. The J segment lost 7 bases and the V segment lost 0 bases, leaving 9 bases of the junction unmatched.

The chain couples TRBV18 to TRBJ1-5; perhaps TRBD1 as D (5 bases). V shed 6 bases and J shed 8 bases, with 14 bases lying between them. The CDR3 covers 13 residues. Germline CDR1 is KGHSH and CDR2 is LQKENI. CDR3 sequence (DNA): TGTGCCAGCTCGGAGACAGAAGTAGAGCCCCAGCATTTT. It specifies CASSETEVEPQHF.

The chain recombines TRBV6-4 with TRBJ2-3; 9 positions agree with TRBD2. The CDR3 is 15 amino acids. V was pared by 6 bases and J by 2 bases, with 6 bases of the junction left unmatched. CDR1 is MRHNA, CDR2 SNTAGT, per germline. The CDR3 protein is CASSRTGLATDTQYF. The DNA for the CDR3 is TGTGCCAGCAGCCGAACGGGACTAGCCACAGATACGCAGTATTTT.

The chain is built from TRBV28 and TRBJ1-4; tentative D call: TRBD1 (6 bases). Germline CDR1 and CDR2: MDHEN and SYDVKM. The CDR3 loop spans 13 amino acids. The V end was cut by 7 bases, the J end by 7 bases, with 13 bases between. The CDR3 DNA follows: TGTGCCAGCACGGGGGGCTGGGCTGAAAAACTGTTTTTT. This codes for CASTGGWAEKLFF.

The V gene is TRBV19, the J gene TRBJ1-1; TRBD1 matches at 9 bases. This CDR3 is 18 amino acids long. Germline CDR1 is LNHDA and CDR2 is SQIVND (reference sequence). V gave up 5 bases and J gave up 5 bases; unmatched junction bases: 18. CDR3 amino acids: CASSYRSAQGAGGTEAFF. The CDR3 DNA reads as TGTGCCAGTAGTTATAGGTCCGCACAGGGGGCTGGAGGGACTGAAGCTTTCTTT.

V gene TRBV20-1 combines with J gene TRBJ2-7; D gene uncertain. Germline-derived CDR1 and CDR2 are DFQATT and SNEGSKA (reference sequence). The V end was cut by 3 bases, the J end by 4 bases, with 16 bases between. This CDR3 region has 14 residues. CDR3 amino acids: CSASGIVHPYEQYF. The CDR3 coding sequence is TGCAGTGCTAGTGGTATAGTCCACCCGTACGAGCAGTACTTC.

This chain uses TRBV5-1 with TRBJ2-7; 7 nucleotides line up with TRBD1. Germline CDR1 and CDR2: SGHRS and YFSETQ. After removal of 4 bases from V and 6 bases from J, the junction contained 7 bases not matched to a gene. This CDR3 spans 13 amino acids. CDR3 nucleotides: TGCGCCAGCAGCCGGTCTCCAGGGGGCGAGCAGTACTTC. Residues: CASSRSPGGEQYF.

This chain uses TRBV27 with TRBJ2-5; 7 positions match TRBD1. The length of the CDR3 is 16 residues. With V trimmed by 4 bases and J by 5 bases, 13 bases remained unmatched. CDR1 and CDR2 (germline): MNHEY, SMNVEV (reference sequence). This CDR3 is CASSSPHRGQGETQYF. The DNA for the CDR3 is TGTGCCAGCAGTTCTCCCCACAGGGGTCAGGGGGAGACCCAGTACTTC.

The genes are TRBV7-2 and TRBJ2-7, with D tentatively TRBD1 (5 bases). In germline, CDR1 is SGHTA, CDR2 FQGNSA. Trimming shortened V by 4 bases and J by 2 bases, and 6 bases separated the two germline ends. The CDR3 runs 12 residues. For the CDR3, the DNA is TGTGCCAGCAGCTCGACAGCCTACGAGCAGTACTTC. It codes for CASSSTAYEQYF.

The gene calls are TRBV5-6 and TRBJ1-2; D is uncertain. Germline V gene data show CDR1 as SGHDT and CDR2 as YYEEEE. CDR3 size: 15 residues. V shed 4 bases and J shed 5 bases, with 18 bases lying between them. This CDR3 is CASSPLGEPAYGYTF. In DNA, the CDR3 is TGTGCCAGCAGCCCCCTCGGGGAACCGGCTTATGGCTACACCTTC.

V is TRBV5-1 and J is TRBJ2-7; no definite D call. The germline V gene has CDR1 SGHRS and CDR2 YFSETQ. CDR3 length: 13 amino acids. The V end was cut by 4 bases, the J end by 2 bases, with 10 bases between. The CDR3 region is CASSQPTTYEQYF. Written as DNA, the CDR3 is TGCGCCAGCAGCCAACCAACAACCTACGAGCAGTACTTC.

The genes are TRBV30 and TRBJ1-4; TRBD1 agrees at 10 bases. V trimming: 3 bases; J trimming: 6 bases; junction bases outside the gene matches: 4. The CDR3 loop spans 14 amino acids. The germline gives CDR1 GTSNPN, CDR2 SVGIG (reference sequence). The CDR3 nucleotides read TGTGCCTGGAGGCGACAGGGGGCGGATGAAAAACTGTTTTTT. Its translation is CAWRRQGADEKLFF.

The chain employs TRBV2 and TRBJ1-5, with TRBD1 matching over 8 bases. The CDR3 sequence is 14 residues long. Germline V gene lookup returns CDR1 SNHLY and CDR2 FYNNEI. V trimming: 4 bases; J trimming: 5 bases; junction bases outside the gene matches: 4. The CDR3: CASSGQGSDQPQHF. The DNA for the CDR3 is TGTGCCAGCAGTGGACAGGGGTCCGATCAGCCCCAGCATTTT.

CDR3 protein: CASSSGISTDTQYF. The CDR3 DNA reads TGTGCCAGCAGTTCCGGGATTAGCACAGATACGCAGTATTTT. This chain joins TRBV7-9 and TRBJ2-3; perhaps TRBD2 as D (5 bases). The CDR3 loop spans 14 amino acids. CDR1 SEHNR and CDR2 FQNEAQ come from the germline V gene (reference sequence). V was pared by 6 bases and J by 0 bases, with 10 bases between. Filled out from reference TRBV7-9 and TRBJ2-3, the complete variable domain reads DTGVSQNPRHKITKRGQNVTFRCDPISEHNRLYWYRQTLGQGPEFLTYFQNEAQLEKSRLLSDRFSAERPKGSFSTLEIQRTEQGDSAMYLCASSSGISTDTQYFGPGTRLTVL.

The chain has TRBV28 and TRBJ1-5; D possibly corresponds to TRBD1 (6 bases). The CDR3 spans 15 residues. Germline CDR1 reads MDHEN; CDR2 reads SYDVKM. Deletions cut 6 bases from V and 5 bases from J, with 17 bases between. CDR3 DNA sequence: TGTGCCAGCAGCCCCGCGGACGGGGGGCATCAGCCCCAGCATTTT. Translating it yields CASSPADGGHQPQHF.

The rearrangement links TRBV3-1 (or the pseudogene TRBV3-2) to TRBJ1-4; TRBD1 aligns across 8 bases. CDR3 size: 15 residues. V gave up 1 base and J gave up 7 bases; unmatched junction bases: 5. Germline CDR1 is LGHDT and CDR2 is YNNKEL (reference sequence). The CDR3 sequence is CASSQGWDRTEKLFF. The CDR3 DNA sequence: TGTGCCAGCAGCCAAGGGTGGGACAGGACTGAAAAACTGTTTTTT.